This T cell receptor beta chain was sequenced in a study of CD8+CD57+ T cells in acquired aplastic anemia. Study details: The study obtained an average of 3.2 ug of DNA from sorted CD4+ and CD8+ cells. Healthy donors gave about 10.8 million reads on average for CD4+ cells. Findings and limits, study-wide: Patients shared approximately 30 CD8+ CDR3 sequences with controls. Patients did not significantly differ from controls in CD8+ Simpson's diversity.

This clonotype has at least ten counts. The antigen remains unidentified. This CDR3 contains 15 residues. V was pared by 3 bases and J by 0 bases, with 9 bases between. Genomic DNA templated the TCR beta VDJ and CDR3 profiling. TCRdb reprocessed the reads with MiXCR, giving one entry per CDR3 protein. The sample lists more than 100,000 distinct CDR3 sequences, about half occurring once. This clonotype originated in a human donor in good health, serving as a control. The sequencing input was sorted CD4+, CD8+, or CD8+CD57+ T cells (not recorded which) from PBMCs. This rearrangement joins TRBV12-3 or TRBV12-4 to TRBJ1-5; D uncertain. CDR3 protein: CASSFWGNSNQPQHF. The CDR3 DNA is TGTGCCAGCAGTTTTTGGGGAAATAGCAATCAGCCCCAGCATTTT.